The 20 T cell receptor beta chains presented below share a single source sample, sequenced in a study of cytomegalovirus exposure and HLA in healthy donors. The PCR contained 60 Vbeta and 13 Jbeta primers. Some clones are missing from TCRdb's copy, which holds only in-frame ones; the method was immunoSEQ multiplex PCR. Found here are about 130,000 clones, around 77% of them singletons; the top ten hold roughly 2%. The material sequenced was PBMCs. The receptors originated from a man aged 25 to 40 in good health and CMV-seronegative.

The rearrangement uses TRBV5-6 and TRBJ1-4, with a possible D match to TRBD1 (6 bases). The CDR3 consists of 15 residues. The germline CDR1 and CDR2 sequences are SGHDT and YYEEEE. V dropped 3 bases and J dropped 12 bases, with 21 bases sitting between them. The CDR3 DNA sequence: TGTGCCAGCAGCTCGGACAGTCTTGCTAGGGGAGAACTGTTTTTT. It specifies CASSSDSLARGELFF.

This clone has just one count. The rearrangement joins TRBV4-2 to TRBJ2-1; the match to TRBD2 covers 9 bases. The CDR3 contains 16 residues. Losses at the gene ends were 3 bases for V and 4 bases for J; bases not matched to a gene: 7. Germline-derived CDR1 and CDR2 are LGHNA and YNFKEQ. The CDR3: CASSHLTSGDYNEQFF. The CDR3, as DNA: TGTGCCAGCAGCCACTTGACTAGCGGAGATTACAATGAGCAGTTCTTC.

V usage is TRBV13 and J usage is TRBJ2-5; 8 nucleotides agree with TRBD1. The CDR3 loop spans 15 amino acids. V was pared by 5 bases and J by 5 bases, with 10 bases of the junction left unmatched. Germline CDR1 reads PRHDT; CDR2 reads FYEKMQ (reference sequence). The CDR3: CASSTSGGSGETQYF. The CDR3 DNA reads as TGTGCCAGCAGCACATCAGGGGGCTCAGGCGAGACCCAGTACTTC. Drawing the rest from reference TRBV13 and TRBJ2-5, the complete variable domain is AAGVIQSPRHLIKEKRETATLKCYPIPRHDTVYWYQQGPGQDPQFLISFYEKMQSDKGSIPDRFSAQQFSDYHSELNMSSLELGDSALYFCASSTSGGSGETQYFGPGTRLLVL.

This chain connects TRBV10-3 to TRBJ1-1; 7 bases are a match to TRBD1. J lost 4 bases, V lost 0 bases, and 5 bases had no gene match. The germline V gene has CDR1 ENHRY and CDR2 SYGVKD. The CDR3 length is 15 residues. CDR3 bases: TGTGCCATCAGTGAGTCGGAGGGGGCAATCACTGAAGCTTTCTTT. Encoded protein: CAISESEGAITEAFF.

In this sample, this clone turned up once. V usage is TRBV4-1 and J usage is TRBJ2-7, with 8 nucleotides matching TRBD2. Germline lookup yields CDR1 MGHRA and CDR2 YSYEKL. The CDR3 has 18 residues. V shed 2 bases, J shed 4 bases, and the junction held 16 bases outside the gene matches. The DNA for the CDR3 is TGCGCCAGCAGCCAACCCCGGTGGGCGGCGGGAGGAAGTTACGAGCAGTACTTC. It encodes CASSQPRWAAGGSYEQYF.

The chain joins TRBV29-1 to TRBJ2-7, with D maybe TRBD2 (5 bases). In germline, CDR1 is SQVTM, CDR2 ANQGSEA. CDR3 length equals 13 residues. Trimming removed 6 bases from V and 2 bases from J, with 14 bases in between. The CDR3 is CSVGVEEAYEQYF. The CDR3 region has the DNA TGCAGCGTCGGCGTGGAGGAGGCCTACGAGCAGTACTTC.

This chain connects TRBV5-1 to TRBJ2-7; TRBD1 agrees at 10 bases. Germline-derived CDR1 and CDR2 are SGHRS and YFSETQ. J gave up 5 bases and V 3 bases, and 2 bases lay outside the gene matches. The CDR3 runs 13 residues. CDR3 in DNA: TGCGCCAGCAGCTGGACAGGGGGGAACGAGCAGTACTTC. Its translation: CASSWTGGNEQYF.

This sequence joins TRBV7-6 and TRBJ1-5, with unresolved D. Trimming took off 5 bases at V and 3 bases at J, with 8 bases between the two ends. The CDR3 is 13 amino acids. Per germline, CDR1 SGHVS and CDR2 FNYEAQ. The CDR3 reads CASSPVPNQPQHF. The CDR3 nucleotides read TGTGCCAGCAGCCCAGTCCCCAATCAGCCCCAGCATTTT.

The V and J genes are TRBV5-1 and TRBJ2-3; 7 bases are shared with TRBD1. This CDR3 is 16 amino acids long. In germline, CDR1 is SGHRS, CDR2 YFSETQ. J was trimmed by 0 bases and V by 3 bases; bases with no gene match: 7. The CDR3, as DNA: TGCGCCAGCAGCTCTCGGACAGGAGTAAGCACAGATACGCAGTATTTT. Its translation is CASSSRTGVSTDTQYF. The full variable domain, with the rest looked up from reference TRBV5-1 and TRBJ2-3, is KAGVTQTPRYLIKTRGQQVTLSCSPISGHRSVSWYQQTPGQGLQFLFEYFSETQRNKGNFPGRFSGRQFSNSRSEMNVSTLELGDSALYLCASSSRTGVSTDTQYFGPGTRLTVL.

The CDR3 bases are TGTGCCACCACACTAGCGGGAGAGGCCAATGAGCAGTTCTTC. Translated, it gives CATTLAGEANEQFF. This chain connects TRBV2 to TRBJ2-1, with 11 bases fitting TRBD2. With 10 bases clipped from V and 6 bases from J, the junction kept 8 bases outside the gene matches. The V gene's germline CDR1 is SNHLY and CDR2 FYNNEI. The CDR3 contains 14 residues.

V usage is TRBV5-1 and J usage is TRBJ1-1; TRBD1 is a possible D gene (5 bases). V lost 4 bases and J 3 bases, leaving 16 bases between the germline ends. The CDR3 is made up of 15 amino acids. Germline CDR1 and CDR2: SGHRS and YFSETQ. CDR3 residues: CASSNGGGWDTEAFF. CDR3 coding DNA: TGCGCCAGCAGCAACGGGGGGGGGTGGGACACTGAAGCTTTCTTT.

The V call is TRBV29-1, the J call TRBJ1-2; 10 bases align to TRBD1. CDR1 is SQVTM, CDR2 ANQGSEA, per germline. CDR3 length equals 13 residues. Losses at the gene ends were 7 bases for V and 1 base for J; bases not matched to a gene: 3. CDR3 amino acids: CSARTGGNYGYTF. The CDR3 DNA reads as TGCAGCGCGAGGACAGGGGGTAACTATGGCTACACCTTC.

V and J are TRBV4-2 and TRBJ2-7; 9 bases align to TRBD1. Germline values: CDR1 LGHNA, CDR2 YNFKEQ. The ends lost 0 bases at V and 3 bases at J; junction bases unmatched: 3. The CDR3 covers 15 residues. CDR3 bases: TGTGCCAGCAGCCAAGAGGGACAGGGTTACTACGAGCAGTACTTC. Translation: CASSQEGQGYYEQYF.

This rearrangement joins TRBV2 to TRBJ2-1, with D perhaps matching TRBD1 (6 bases). Germline CDR1 SNHLY, CDR2 FYNNEI. The ends were cut back, 0 bases at V and 10 bases at J, with 19 bases in the middle. The CDR3 extends over 16 amino acids. CDR3 region: CASSEAQGSPFKEQFF. The CDR3 DNA is TGTGCCAGCAGTGAAGCGCAGGGGTCCCCCTTCAAGGAGCAGTTCTTC.

This clone was picked up one time. This chain uses TRBV20-1 with TRBJ2-7, with D unresolved. The V gene's germline CDR1 is DFQATT and CDR2 SNEGSKA (reference sequence). The germline V and J ends were trimmed by 0 bases and 4 bases, with 4 bases remaining between them. The CDR3 covers 11 residues. CDR3 nucleotide sequence: TGCAGTGCTAGAGATATTTACGAGCAGTACTTC. Translated: CSARDIYEQYF.

This chain connects TRBV7-8 to TRBJ2-7, with a tentative D call TRBD2 (5 bases). In germline, CDR1 is SGHVS, CDR2 FQNEAQ. V shed 5 bases and J shed 3 bases, with 14 bases lying between them. The CDR3 length is 14 residues. The CDR3 loop reads CASSRLGEIYEQYF. For the CDR3, the DNA is TGTGCCAGCAGCCGTCTCGGGGAGATCTACGAGCAGTACTTC.

Of note for this clone: The junction departs from the called germline gene at one end, perhaps through a read error. The chain links TRBV28 to TRBJ1-2; D gene uncertain. Germline V gene lookup returns CDR1 MDHEN and CDR2 SYDVKM. The CDR3 spans 12 residues. CDR3 sequence reads: CASSPPHYGYTF. CDR3 nucleotide sequence: TGTGCCAGCAGTCCCCCCCACTACGGCTACACCTTC.

This chain links TRBV9 with TRBJ2-7, with TRBD2 matching over 7 bases. Germline CDR1 SGDLS, CDR2 YYNGEE. The CDR3 sequence is 14 residues long. V lost 0 bases to trimming and J lost 5 bases; unmatched junction nucleotides: 5. CDR3 sequence (DNA): TGTGCCAGCAGCGTAGGGGGGGGAGCTAACGAGCAGTACTTC. Protein sequence: CASSVGGGANEQYF.

CDR3 in DNA: TGTGCCAGCAGTCCACAGGGTTCCTACGAGCAGTACTTC. Amino acid sequence: CASSPQGSYEQYF. The chain links TRBV2 to TRBJ2-7; possibly TRBD1 for D (6 bases). Germline V gene sequence: CDR1 SNHLY, CDR2 FYNNEI. Between the trimmed V and J ends, which lost 5 bases and 1 base, there was a span of 9 bases. The CDR3 spans 13 residues.

This clone has a single count. The chain links TRBV28 to TRBJ2-2; maybe TRBD2 (5 bases). V lost 6 bases and J 3 bases, leaving 14 bases between the germline ends. Germline lookup yields CDR1 MDHEN and CDR2 SYDVKM. The length of the CDR3 is 15 residues. This CDR3 is CASRKSGLDTGELFF. As DNA, the CDR3 is TGTGCCAGCAGAAAAAGCGGACTCGACACCGGGGAGCTGTTTTTT.